This T cell receptor (beta chain) was captured in a study of blood T cell repertoires in COVID-19. Study details: Italy, Spain and the United States were the sources of the convalescent and acute COVID-19 samples. T cells, B-cell-depleted T cells, or PBMCs provided the cDNA or gDNA that served as material.

Seattle enrolled patients during active infection and tracked them longitudinally. This clone is a singleton in its sample. Authors' data handling: Nucleated cell number was recorded as an estimate derived from reference gene primer amplification. The table came from immunoSEQ multiplex PCR; TCRdb's copy has only in-frame clones and leaves some out. V, J and clone size are those of that table, while D and trimming were read from the DNA. The table shows some 80,000 clones, with about 85% occurring only once. Material: peripheral blood. The clonotype originates from a man aged 60 to 69 with COVID-19, enrolled during active disease.

This CDR3 reads CASSLGGTGGRRETQYF. The CDR3 DNA reads as TGTGCCAGCAGCTTAGGTGGGACAGGGGGCCGGCGGGAGACCCAGTACTTC. This chain joins TRBV7-7 and TRBJ2-5; the match to TRBD1 covers 12 bases. The V gene end was trimmed by 1 base and the J gene end by 5 bases; junction bases not matched to a gene: 8. The CDR3 is 17 residues long. Per the germline V gene, CDR1 is SSHAT and CDR2 is FNYEAQ (reference sequence).